This T cell receptor beta chain was recovered during a study of T cell responses to AZD1222 COVID-19 vaccine. Concerning this clone itself: Antigen specificity is unknown.

Data came from immunoSEQ multiplex PCR; TCRdb stores just in-frame clones and leaves some out. The profile shows around 150,000 clones, 90% of them singletons. The length of the CDR3 is 19 residues. Trimming removed 8 bases from V and 0 bases from J, with 26 bases in between. CDR1 and CDR2 (germline): LNHDA, SQIVND (reference sequence). Findings of the study overall: Spike-wide coverage was observed for vaccine-associated CD4 TCRs, with dominant responses at 160-218 and 743-854. Among spike-specific TCRs, nearly half reportedly target unmutated variant regions. Baseline seropositives among AZD1222 recipients totaled only five to seven.

V is TRBV19 and J is TRBJ1-3; possible D gene TRBD1, 5 bases. The sample in question was peripheral blood, obtained on day 0 of AZD1222 vaccination. The receptor's source is an adult in good health. The CDR3 coding sequence is TGTGCCAGTCAACAACGGGGCAGGGCGCTTGCCCTCTCTGGAAACACCATATATTTT. This encodes CASQQRGRALALSGNTIYF.